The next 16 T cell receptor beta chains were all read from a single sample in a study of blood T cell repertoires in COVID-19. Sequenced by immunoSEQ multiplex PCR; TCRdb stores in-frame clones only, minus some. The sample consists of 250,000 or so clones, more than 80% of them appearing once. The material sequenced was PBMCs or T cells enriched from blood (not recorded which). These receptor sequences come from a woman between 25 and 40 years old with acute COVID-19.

The CDR3 here is CASSQVQGFSNEQFF. The DNA of the CDR3 is TGCGCCAGCAGCCAAGTTCAGGGCTTCTCCAATGAGCAGTTCTTC. The V call is TRBV4-1, the J call TRBJ2-1; D might be TRBD1 (5 bases). The CDR3 length is 15 residues. Trimming cost V 1 base and J 6 bases, with 13 bases left between them. CDR1 and CDR2 from the germline V gene are MGHRA and YSYEKL.

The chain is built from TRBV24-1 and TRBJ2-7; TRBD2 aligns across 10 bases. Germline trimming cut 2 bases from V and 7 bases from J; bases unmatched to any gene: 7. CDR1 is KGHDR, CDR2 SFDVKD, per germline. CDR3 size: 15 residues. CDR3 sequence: CATSDSSGRWEEQYF. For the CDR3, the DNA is TGTGCCACCAGTGATTCTAGCGGGAGATGGGAAGAGCAGTACTTC.

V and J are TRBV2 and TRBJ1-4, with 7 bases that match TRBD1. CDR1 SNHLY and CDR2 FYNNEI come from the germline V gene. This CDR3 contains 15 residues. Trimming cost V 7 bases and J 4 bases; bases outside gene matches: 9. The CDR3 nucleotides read TGTGCCAGCACATTTAGGACAGGCAGTAATGAAAAACTGTTTTTT. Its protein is CASTFRTGSNEKLFF.

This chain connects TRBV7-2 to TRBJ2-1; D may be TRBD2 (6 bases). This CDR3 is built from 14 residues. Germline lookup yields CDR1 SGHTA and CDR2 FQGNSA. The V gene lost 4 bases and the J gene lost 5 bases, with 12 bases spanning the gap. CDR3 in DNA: TGTGCCAGCAGCTCGGCGGGGAAGAACAATGAGCAGTTCTTC. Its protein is CASSSAGKNNEQFF. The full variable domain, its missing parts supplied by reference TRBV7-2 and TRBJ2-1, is GAGVSQSPSNKVTEKGKDVELRCDPISGHTALYWYRQSLGQGLEFLIYFQGNSAPDKSGLPSDRFSAERTGGSVSTLTIQRTQQEDSAVYLCASSSAGKNNEQFFGPGTRLTVL.

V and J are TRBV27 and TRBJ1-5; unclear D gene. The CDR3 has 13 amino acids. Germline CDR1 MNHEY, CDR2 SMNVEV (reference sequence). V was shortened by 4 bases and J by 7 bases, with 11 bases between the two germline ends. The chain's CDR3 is CASSSREGQPQHF. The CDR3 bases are TGTGCCAGCAGTTCCCGGGAAGGACAGCCCCAGCATTTT.

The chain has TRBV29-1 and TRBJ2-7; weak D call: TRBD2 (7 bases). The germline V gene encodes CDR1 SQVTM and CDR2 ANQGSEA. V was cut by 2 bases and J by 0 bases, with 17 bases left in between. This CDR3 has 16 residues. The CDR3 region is CSVETRGGFPSYEQYF. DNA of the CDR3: TGCAGCGTTGAAACGAGGGGGGGCTTTCCCTCCTACGAGCAGTACTTC.

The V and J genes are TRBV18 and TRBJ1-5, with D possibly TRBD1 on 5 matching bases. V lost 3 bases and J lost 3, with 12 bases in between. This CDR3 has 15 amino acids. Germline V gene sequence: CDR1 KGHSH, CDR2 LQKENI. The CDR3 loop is CASSPGVGDNQPQHF. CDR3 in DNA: TGTGCCAGCTCACCTGGTGTAGGGGACAATCAGCCCCAGCATTTT.

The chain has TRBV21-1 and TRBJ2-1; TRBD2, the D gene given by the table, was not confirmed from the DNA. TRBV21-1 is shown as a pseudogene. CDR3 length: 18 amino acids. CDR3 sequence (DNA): TGTGCCAGCAGCAAGGGGAGGCTAGCGGCTTTCATCTACAATGAGCAGTTCTTC. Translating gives CASSKGRLAAFIYNEQFF.

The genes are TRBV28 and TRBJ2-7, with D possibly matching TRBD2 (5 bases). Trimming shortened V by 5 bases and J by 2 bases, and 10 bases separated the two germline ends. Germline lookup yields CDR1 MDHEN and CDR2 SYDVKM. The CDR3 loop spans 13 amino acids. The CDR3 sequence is CASSRGSAYEQYF. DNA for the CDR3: TGTGCCAGCAGTCGCGGGTCAGCCTACGAGCAGTACTTC.

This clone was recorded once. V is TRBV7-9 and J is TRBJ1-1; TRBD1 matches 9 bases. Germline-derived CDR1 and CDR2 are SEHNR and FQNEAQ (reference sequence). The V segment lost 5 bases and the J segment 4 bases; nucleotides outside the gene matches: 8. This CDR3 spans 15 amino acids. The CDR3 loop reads CASSVSGQGRTEAFF. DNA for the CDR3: TGTGCCAGCAGCGTATCCGGACAGGGGCGCACTGAAGCTTTCTTT.

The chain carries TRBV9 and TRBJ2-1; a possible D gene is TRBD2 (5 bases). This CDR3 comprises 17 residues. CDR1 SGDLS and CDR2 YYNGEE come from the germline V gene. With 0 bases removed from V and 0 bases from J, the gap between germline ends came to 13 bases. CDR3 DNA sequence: TGTGCCAGCAGCGTAGGAGCTATGGCGGGCTCCTACAATGAGCAGTTCTTC. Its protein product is CASSVGAMAGSYNEQFF.

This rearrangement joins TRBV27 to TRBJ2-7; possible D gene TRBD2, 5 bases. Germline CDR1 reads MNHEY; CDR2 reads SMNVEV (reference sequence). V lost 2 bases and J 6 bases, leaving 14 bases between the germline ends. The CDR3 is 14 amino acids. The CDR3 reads CASSLDGLEIEQYF. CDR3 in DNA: TGTGCCAGCAGTTTAGACGGACTTGAGATCGAGCAGTACTTC.

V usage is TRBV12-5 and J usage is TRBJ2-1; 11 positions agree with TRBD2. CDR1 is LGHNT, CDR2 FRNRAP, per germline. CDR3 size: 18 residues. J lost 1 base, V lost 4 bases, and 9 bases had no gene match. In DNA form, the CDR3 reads TGTGCTAGTGGTTGGAGACTAGCGGGACCTATTTCCTACAATGAGCAGTTCTTC. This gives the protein CASGWRLAGPISYNEQFF.

This CDR3 is CASSQAATLTDTQYF. The CDR3 DNA is TGCGCCAGCAGCCAAGCAGCGACCCTCACAGATACGCAGTATTTT. The chain is built from TRBV4-1 and TRBJ2-3, with D hard to call. CDR1 is MGHRA and CDR2 is YSYEKL in the germline V gene. The CDR3 extends over 15 amino acids. Trimming left V 1 base short and J 2 bases short, with 10 bases between.

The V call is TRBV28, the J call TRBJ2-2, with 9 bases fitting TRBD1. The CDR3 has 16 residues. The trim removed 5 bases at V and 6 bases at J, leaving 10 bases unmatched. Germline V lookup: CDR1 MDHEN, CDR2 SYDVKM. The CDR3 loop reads CASSRPVTGGSGELFF. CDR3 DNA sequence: TGTGCCAGCAGTAGACCCGTGACAGGGGGTTCCGGGGAGCTGTTTTTT.

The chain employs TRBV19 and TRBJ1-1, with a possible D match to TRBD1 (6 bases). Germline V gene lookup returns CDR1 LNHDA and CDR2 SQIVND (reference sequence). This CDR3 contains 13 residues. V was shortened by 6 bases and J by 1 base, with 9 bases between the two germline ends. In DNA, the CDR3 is TGTGCCAGTAGCCAACAGGGGAACACTGAAGCTTTCTTT. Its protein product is CASSQQGNTEAFF.